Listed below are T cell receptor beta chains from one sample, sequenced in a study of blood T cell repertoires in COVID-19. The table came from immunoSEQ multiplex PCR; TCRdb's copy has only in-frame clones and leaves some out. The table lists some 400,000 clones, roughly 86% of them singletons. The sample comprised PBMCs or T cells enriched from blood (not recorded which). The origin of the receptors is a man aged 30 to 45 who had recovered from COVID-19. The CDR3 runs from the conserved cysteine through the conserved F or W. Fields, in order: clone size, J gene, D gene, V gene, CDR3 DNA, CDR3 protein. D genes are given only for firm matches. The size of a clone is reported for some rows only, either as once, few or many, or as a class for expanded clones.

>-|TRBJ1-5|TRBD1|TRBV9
TGTGCCAGCAGCGACCGGGACAGTCATCAGCCCCAGCATTTT
CASSDRDSHQPQHF
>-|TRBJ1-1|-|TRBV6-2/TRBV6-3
TGTGCCAGCAGCCGAGAGAACACTGAAGCTTTCTTT
CASSRENTEAFF
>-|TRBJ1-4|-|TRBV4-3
TGCGCCAGCAGCCAAGATATGACAGTTTCCGAAAAACTGTTTTTT
CASSQDMTVSEKLFF
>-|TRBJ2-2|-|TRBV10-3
TGTGCCATCAGTGTGGTTAGCGAGAACACCGGGGAGCTGTTTTTT
CAISVVSENTGELFF
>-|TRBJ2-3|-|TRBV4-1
TGCGCCAGCAGCCAAGTCGTGGATACGCAGTATTTT
CASSQVVDTQYF
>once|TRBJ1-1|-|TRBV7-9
TGTGCCAGCAGCCAACAGGGGAACACTGAAGCTTTCTTT
CASSQQGNTEAFF
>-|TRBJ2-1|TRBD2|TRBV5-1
TGCGCCAGCAGCTCGGCGGGGGACCCTTACAATGAGCAGTTCTTC
CASSSAGDPYNEQFF
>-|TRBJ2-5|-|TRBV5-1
TGCGCCAGCACCCTTGGGGGGGGCTCTCAAGAGACCCAGTACTTC
CASTLGGGSQETQYF
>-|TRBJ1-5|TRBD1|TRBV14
TGTGCCAGCAGCCGCGGGACAGGCAATCAGCCCCAGCATTTT
CASSRGTGNQPQHF
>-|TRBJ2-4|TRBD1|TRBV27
TGTGCCAGCAGTTTGGCGCCTCGGGGACAGAACTTAGCCAAAAACATTCAGTACTTC
CASSLAPRGQNLAKNIQYF
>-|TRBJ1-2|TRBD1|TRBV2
TGTGCCAGCGACCGGGACAGGGGCGAGTATGGCTACACCTTC
CASDRDRGEYGYTF
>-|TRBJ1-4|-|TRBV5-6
TGTGCCAGCAGCTTGGTGGCAGGGGATGAAAAACTGTTTTTT
CASSLVAGDEKLFF
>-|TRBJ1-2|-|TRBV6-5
TGTGCCAGCAGTTACTCCCAGGTCCCCTATGGCTACACCTTC
CASSYSQVPYGYTF
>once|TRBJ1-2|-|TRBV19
TGTGCCAGTAGCCGGACAGTTTCTAACTATGGCTACACCTTC
CASSRTVSNYGYTF
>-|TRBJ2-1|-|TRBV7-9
TGTGCCAGCAGCGGCCTGGGGGTCGGGGGAGTTATTAATGAGCAGTTCTTC
CASSGLGVGGVINEQFF
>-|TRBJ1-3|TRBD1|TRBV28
TGTGCCAGCAGGTTCCCCTACGACAGGGGGGGGAACACCATATATTTT
CASRFPYDRGGNTIYF
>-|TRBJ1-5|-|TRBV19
TGTGCCAGTACCCCGCAGGGGTGGAATCAGCCCCAGCATTTT
CASTPQGWNQPQHF
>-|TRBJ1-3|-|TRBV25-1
TGTGCCAGCAGTGAATCTACTCGCTCTGGAAACACCATATATTTT
CASSESTRSGNTIYF
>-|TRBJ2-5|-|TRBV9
TGTGCCAGCAGCGAGACGGGGGACCCTCAAGAGACCCAGTACTTC
CASSETGDPQETQYF
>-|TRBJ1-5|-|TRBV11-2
TGTGCCAGCAGCTTAGAGGGCGGGAACAGTGGGATTCGTAGCAATCAGCCCCAGCATTTT
CASSLEGGNSGIRSNQPQHF
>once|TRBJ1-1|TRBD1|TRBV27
TGTGCCGTCGGACAGGGAGGTTCCACTGAAGCTTTCTTT
CAVGQGGSTEAFF
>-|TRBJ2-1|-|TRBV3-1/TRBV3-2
TGTGCCAGCAGCCACCTACGCAATGAGCAGTTCTTC
CASSHLRNEQFF
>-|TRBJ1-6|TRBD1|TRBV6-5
TGTGCCAGCAACTCAGGGGGCGTGGGTTCACCCCTCCACTTT
CASNSGGVGSPLHF
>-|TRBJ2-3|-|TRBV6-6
TGTGCCAGCAGTCCTTCCCGGGATACGCAGTATTTT
CASSPSRDTQYF
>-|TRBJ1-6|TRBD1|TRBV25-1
TGTGCCAGCAGTGAATCGGCAGGGGGGAATTCACCCCTCCACTTT
CASSESAGGNSPLHF
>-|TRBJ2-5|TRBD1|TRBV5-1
TGCGCCAGCAGCTTGGCAAACAGGGGAGCTCAAGAGACCCAGTACTTC
CASSLANRGAQETQYF
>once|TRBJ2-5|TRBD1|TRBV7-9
TGTGCCAGCAGCACCGGACAGGGGCAGGAGACCCAGTACTTC
CASSTGQGQETQYF
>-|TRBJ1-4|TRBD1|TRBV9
TGTGCCAGCAGCATCTCGGGACAGGGTTATGAAAAACTGTTTTTT
CASSISGQGYEKLFF
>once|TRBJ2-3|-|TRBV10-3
TGTGCCATCAGTGAGTCGGCAGGGGGGACAGATACGCAGTATTTT
CAISESAGGTDTQYF
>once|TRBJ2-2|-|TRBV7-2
TGTGCCAGCAGCGAAACTGATACCGGGGAGCTGTTTTTT
CASSETDTGELFF
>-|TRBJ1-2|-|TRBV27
TGTGCCAGCAGTTCGGCAGGGTTAATTAAAGGCTATGGCTACACCTTC
CASSSAGLIKGYGYTF
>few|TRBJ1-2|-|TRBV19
TGTGCCAGTAGTCCAACAGGTCGGGACTATGGCTACACCTTC
CASSPTGRDYGYTF
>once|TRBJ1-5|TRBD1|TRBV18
TGTGCCAGCTCACCCTTAGACAGGGGTCAGGGGCAGCCCCAGCATTTT
CASSPLDRGQGQPQHF
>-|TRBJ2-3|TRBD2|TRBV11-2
TGTGCCAGCAGCTTAGATCGTAGCGGGGGCACAGATACGCAGTATTTT
CASSLDRSGGTDTQYF
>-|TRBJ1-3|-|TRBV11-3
TGTGCCAGCAGCTCTACGCGGCACGGAAACACCATATATTTT
CASSSTRHGNTIYF